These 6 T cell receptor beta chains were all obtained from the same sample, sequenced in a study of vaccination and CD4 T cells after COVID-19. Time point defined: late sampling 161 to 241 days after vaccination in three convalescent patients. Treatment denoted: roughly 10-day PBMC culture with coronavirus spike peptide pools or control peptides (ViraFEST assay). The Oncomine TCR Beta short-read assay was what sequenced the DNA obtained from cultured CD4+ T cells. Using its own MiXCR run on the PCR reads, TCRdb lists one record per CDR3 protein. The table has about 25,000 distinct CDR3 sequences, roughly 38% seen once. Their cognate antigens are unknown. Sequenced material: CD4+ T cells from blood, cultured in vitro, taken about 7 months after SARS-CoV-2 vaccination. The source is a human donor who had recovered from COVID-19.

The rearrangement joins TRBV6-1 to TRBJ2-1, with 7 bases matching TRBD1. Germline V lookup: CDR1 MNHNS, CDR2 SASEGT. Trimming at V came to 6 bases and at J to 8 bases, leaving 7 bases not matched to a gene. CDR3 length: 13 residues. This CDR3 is CASRPDRHHEQFF. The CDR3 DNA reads TGTGCCAGCAGGCCGGACAGGCACCATGAGCAGTTCTTC.

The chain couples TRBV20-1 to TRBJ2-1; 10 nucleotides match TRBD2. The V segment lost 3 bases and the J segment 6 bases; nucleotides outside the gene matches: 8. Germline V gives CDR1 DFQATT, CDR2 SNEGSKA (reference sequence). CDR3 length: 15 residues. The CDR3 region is CSASFSSGSFNEQFF. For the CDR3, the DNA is TGCAGTGCTAGTTTCTCTAGCGGGAGTTTCAATGAGCAGTTCTTC.

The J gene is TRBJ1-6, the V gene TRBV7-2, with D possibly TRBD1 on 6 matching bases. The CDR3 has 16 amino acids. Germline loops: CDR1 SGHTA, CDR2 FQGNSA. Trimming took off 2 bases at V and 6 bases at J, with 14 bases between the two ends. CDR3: CASSLLRTATNSPLHF. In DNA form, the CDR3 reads TGTGCCAGCAGCTTATTACGGACAGCAACTAATTCACCCCTCCACTTT. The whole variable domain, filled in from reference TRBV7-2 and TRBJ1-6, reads GAGVSQSPSNKVTEKGKDVELRCDPISGHTALYWYRQSLGQGLEFLIYFQGNSAPDKSGLPSDRFSAERTGGSVSTLTIQRTQQEDSAVYLCASSLLRTATNSPLHFGNGTRLTVT.

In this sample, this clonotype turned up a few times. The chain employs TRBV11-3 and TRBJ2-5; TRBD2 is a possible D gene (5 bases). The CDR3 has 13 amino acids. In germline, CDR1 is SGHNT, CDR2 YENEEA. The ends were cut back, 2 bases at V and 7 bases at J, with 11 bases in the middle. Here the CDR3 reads CASSLQEDGTQYF. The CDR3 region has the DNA TGTGCCAGCAGCTTACAGGAGGATGGGACCCAGTACTTC. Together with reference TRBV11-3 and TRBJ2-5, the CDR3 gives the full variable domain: EAGVVQSPRYKIIEKKQPVAFWCNPISGHNTLYWYLQNLGQGPELLIRYENEEAVDDSQLPKDRFSAERLKGVDSTLKIQPAELGDSAVYLCASSLQEDGTQYFGPGTRLLVL.

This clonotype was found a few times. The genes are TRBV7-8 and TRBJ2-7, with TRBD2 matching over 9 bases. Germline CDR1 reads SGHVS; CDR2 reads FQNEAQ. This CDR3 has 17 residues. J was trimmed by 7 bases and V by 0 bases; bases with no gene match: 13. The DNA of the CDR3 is TGTGCCAGCAGCTTAGCAGGGTCTGGCGGGAGGGCCTGGGAGCAGTACTTC. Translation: CASSLAGSGGRAWEQYF.

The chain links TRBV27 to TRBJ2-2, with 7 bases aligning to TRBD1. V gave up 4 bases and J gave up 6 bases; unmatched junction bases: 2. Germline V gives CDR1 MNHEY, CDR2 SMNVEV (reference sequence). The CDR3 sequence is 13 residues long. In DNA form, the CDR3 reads TGTGCCAGCAGTTCCACAGGGGCCGGGGAGCTGTTTTTT. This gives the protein CASSSTGAGELFF.